A selection of T cell receptor beta chains follows, all from one sample in a study of Graves' ophthalmopathy and Graves' hyperthyroidism. TCRdb passed the multiplex PCR reads through MiXCR, listing each CDR3 protein once. The sample lists around 1.1 million distinct CDR3 sequences; less than 45% were seen once. Sequenced: peripheral blood or thyroid tissue (not recorded which). The receptors shown here come from an adult man with Graves' hyperthyroidism. Each CDR3 is given with its conserved first and last residue. The order of the fields is D gene, J gene, clone size, V gene, CDR3 DNA, CDR3 protein. The D gene is left open where the match is weak. The listing skips clone size in some rows; elsewhere it reads once, few, many or a size class.

. | TRBJ2-7 | . | TRBV2 | TGTGCCAGCCCGGGGCACAGTCTGAGGGAGCAGTACTTC | CASPGHSLREQYF
TRBD1 | TRBJ1-1 | many | TRBV5-1 | TGCGCCAGCAGCGGATCGACAGGGATCACTGAAGCTTTCTTT | CASSGSTGITEAFF
. | TRBJ2-7 | . | TRBV10-2 | TGTGCCAGCAGTTACTCCGTTCCCCACGAGCATTACTTC | CASSYSVPHEHYF
. | TRBJ1-1 | many | TRBV19 | TGTGCCAGTAGTGGACGGACGGACATTGAAGCTTTCTTT | CASSGRTDIEAFF
. | TRBJ1-5 | . | TRBV25-1 | TGTGCCAGCGCCTTCCAGGGGAGGGTAGATCAGCCCCAGCATTTT | CASAFQGRVDQPQHF
. | TRBJ1-4 | many | TRBV2 | TGTGCCAGCAGTGAACGGTTGTCTAATGAAAAACTGTTTTTT | CASSERLSNEKLFF
. | TRBJ2-7 | few | TRBV28 | TGTGCCAGCAGTGGGACGGCCCTAGTGGGATACTACGAGCAGTACTTC | CASSGTALVGYYEQYF
. | TRBJ2-5 | few | TRBV28 | TGTGCCAGCACCCCCGGTGGCAACCAAGAGACCCAGTACTTC | CASTPGGNQETQYF
TRBD2 | TRBJ2-7 | many | TRBV20-1 | TGCAGTGCTAACAGTCTAGCGGGGGGCTCCTACGAGCAGTACTTC | CSANSLAGGSYEQYF
. | TRBJ2-2 | . | TRBV5-4 | TGTGCCAGCAGCTTCGGAGGCAAAGCCGGGGAGCTGTTTTTT | CASSFGGKAGELFF
. | TRBJ1-3 | . | TRBV7-9 | TGTGCCAGCAGTTCACAAGGGATCGGTGGAAACACCATATATTTT | CASSSQGIGGNTIYF
. | TRBJ1-5 | few | TRBV28 | TGTGCCAGCAATCTCCACACAGGGAACCTGGGGCAGCCCCAGCATTTT | CASNLHTGNLGQPQHF
. | TRBJ2-5 | many | TRBV18 | TGTGCCAGCAGCCCATCGGAGACCCAGTACTTC | CASSPSETQYF
. | TRBJ1-2 | . | TRBV20-1 | TGCAGTGCTCGGCGGACGGATACAAACTATGGCTACACCTTC | CSARRTDTNYGYTF
TRBD1 | TRBJ1-3 | many | TRBV9 | TGTGCCAGCAGCATACAGGGGGCGTCTGGAAACACCATATATTTT | CASSIQGASGNTIYF
. | TRBJ1-6 | once | TRBV10-3 | TGTGCCATCAGGCGGGGAGGAGGATCACCCCTCCACTTT | CAIRRGGGSPLHF
. | TRBJ1-5 | many | TRBV2 | TGTGCCAGCACTCAGGGCGGTTATCAGCCCCAGCATTTT | CASTQGGYQPQHF
TRBD1 | TRBJ1-2 | many | TRBV29-1 | TGCAGCGTATCCCCCGGACCCGGGACAGGGAAAATTTATGGCTACACCTTC | CSVSPGPGTGKIYGYTF
. | TRBJ2-2 | many | TRBV29-1 | TGCAGCGTTGGGGGGTGGGCAGAGCTGAACACCGGGGAGCTGTTTTTT | CSVGGWAELNTGELFF
TRBD1 | TRBJ2-1 | . | TRBV29-1 | TGCAGCGTTGCGATGGACAGGGTGAATGAGCAGTTCTTC | CSVAMDRVNEQFF
. | TRBJ2-2 | many | TRBV9 | TGTGCCAGCAGCGTAGGGTCAGGACTGAACACCGGGGAGCTGTTTTTT | CASSVGSGLNTGELFF
TRBD2 | TRBJ2-3 | many | TRBV9 | TGTGCCAGCAGCGTAGGCCTAGCGGGAGGTATAGATACGCAGTATTTT | CASSVGLAGGIDTQYF
TRBD1 | TRBJ1-1 | once | TRBV7-9 | TGCGCCAGCAGCCTCCAGGGACAGGGGGCCACTGAAGCTTTCTTT | CASSLQGQGATEAFF